The following is a T cell receptor beta chain sequence with its context. Its antigen specificity is not known. There are no base qualities to consult, and no much larger clone falls within one base. Library prep was done by the immunoSEQ multiplex PCR assay. For the multiplex PCR, a mixture combining 60 forward primers for TCR Vbeta segments and 13 reverse primers for TCR Jbeta segments was used. A multiplex PCR assay on genomic DNA amplified the CDR3 region of rearranged TCR beta genes. On the Illumina HiSeq System, the amplified TCR beta libraries were sequenced as 87-base-pair reads. As for the original processing: A later analysis tallied roughly 78 million unique TCR beta chains across the 650 to 750 repertoires, and about 12 million of those chains were shared by two or more donors. Raw reads were error-corrected and collapsed into unique sequences by a nearest-neighbor algorithm in which closely related sequences were merged to remove PCR and sequencing errors. CDR3 sequences were aligned to IMGT reference sequences to assign V, D and J gene segments. For a sequence to be retained, a match of at least six nucleotides was required to both a V gene segment and a J gene segment. A rearrangement was called productive if the CDR3 had no stop codons and remained in frame with V and J, and every other rearrangement was called non-productive. CDR3 was defined by IMGT convention, running from the second conserved V-encoded cysteine to the conserved J-encoded phenylalanine. The earlier analysis of some 540 of the donors excluded any sequence lacking an unambiguous match to a single V gene segment. In an earlier analysis of 587 of the donors, a V segment was called functional when productive rearrangements were above 56.7%, and segregating when the standard deviation between donors exceeded 5%. A statistical classification framework was developed to diagnose cytomegalovirus status using the catalog of TCR beta chain sequences. V and J gene assignment, in a later analysis, came from comparing TCR nucleotide sequences with IMGT/GENE-DB human TR gene sequences. In a later analysis, CDR3 sequences and most-parsimonious VDJ recombination scenarios were assigned using the TCRdist pipeline. A later analysis defined each TCR beta chain by its CDR3 amino acid sequence plus V-gene family, and excluded reads lacking a unique V-gene family. In a later analysis, nearly 600 highly shared, low-generation-probability nucleotide sequences were removed to address suspected cross-contamination and a sequencing artifact. A later analysis calculated a clonal expansion index for each public chain from normalized within-repertoire ranks of inferred template counts. In a later analysis, generation probabilities were computed using a VDJ recombination model fitted to out-of-frame rearrangements, and the results were checked against IGoR. In a later analysis, hypergeometric tests were used to score TCR-TCR, TCR-HLA and TCR-CMV co-occurrence, with a repertoire-size bias correction applied to TCR pairs. False discovery rates were estimated in a later analysis by permuting HLA or CMV assignments 20 times. In a later analysis, co-occurring TCRs were grouped using DBSCAN, with TCRdist sequence similarity added in when clustering inside HLA-allele-positive subsets. Repertoires with fewer than 30,000 or more than 120,000 public chains, plus five repertoires with anomalous nucleotide sharing, were excluded from co-occurrence clustering. TCRdb mirrors the immuneACCESS table, restricted to in-frame sequences. Some clones are absent from its copies; in checked studies, under half trace to an unresolved V gene, and the reason for the others is unknown. V and J calls and clone size come straight from that table; D and trimming were deduced from the DNA. Recorded for this sample are some 200,000 clones; roughly four fifths of them occurred a single time. The ten top clones hold 0.8% of the sample.

This sample stems from a study of cytomegalovirus exposure and HLA in healthy donors (dated by TCRdb to 2016 to 2017). Regarding the study in general: An earlier analysis of under 600 of the donors reported 250 to 350 Gb of sequence data and 120 million or so unique TCR beta sequences from around 200 million T cells. An early release that covered about 600 HLA-typed donors contained about 300 gigabases of sequencing data and about 84 million unique TCR sequences. The genetic ancestry cluster associated with self-reported Caucasian donors included approximately 85% of the roughly 390 genotyped donors. The study aimed to test whether cataloging public T cell receptors could reveal signatures of past pathogen exposure. The study used immunosequencing to profile the T cell repertoires of 600 to 850 subjects and linked those repertoires to cytomegalovirus serostatus. Besides the first cohort of roughly 640 subjects, a separate validation cohort made up of 120 different subjects was used. To predict cytomegalovirus infection status, the study combined high-throughput TCR immunosequencing, statistical association of individual TCRs with disease status, and machine learning. A later analysis re-analyzed previously published TCR beta repertoires from 666 donors and added high-resolution HLA genotyping to study TCR occurrence patterns. Rather than using new phenotypic data, the later analysis identified candidate immune exposures from TCR beta sequences and from how often those sequences occurred across donors. An earlier analysis of fewer than 750 of the donors used high-throughput TCR beta sequencing to judge whether each TCR beta V gene segment behaved as functional or pseudogenic. Donor age, sex, ethnicity and CMV serostatus were compiled alongside the repertoire data. In a later genetic analysis, genome-wide SNP genotypes for about three fifths of the roughly 670 donors were used, and that subset was treated as a discovery cohort. All discovery cohort repertoires had been generated on a single sequencing platform. HLA typing covered class I and class II loci at four-digit resolution. The number of donors typed differed by locus, with roughly 620-630 for A, B, C, DRB1 and DQB1, around 500 for DQA1, approximately 580 for DPA1, and some 440 for DPB1. Roughly 5 DR-DQ haplotypes were treated as single units for association and clustering because of strong linkage in the cohort. Across approximately 400 genotyped donors of the cohort, an average of approximately 200,000 unique TCR beta nucleotide sequences per donor were sequenced, and roughly a sixth of those sequences were non-productive. The paper as a whole reports these results and caveats: The earlier analysis of about 600 of the donors excluded some 15 rarely observed V segments, including chromosome 9 orphons, because counts were too low. V-gene and J-gene trimming of TCR beta chains was associated with a missense DCLRE1C variant in a later genetic analysis, and the association was replicated in an independent cohort. The study listed 164 TCR beta chains as associated with cytomegalovirus. The authors suggested that the approach could potentially be extended to other disease states and immunological phenotypes. For the cohort, immune exposure information was limited to CMV serostatus. Only TCR beta chains were sequenced in this cohort, and the absence of alpha or paired-chain data limited detectable features. In a later analysis, TCR association rates were found to vary across HLA loci, with the most associated TCRs seen for DRB1 alleles and the fewest for HLA-C alleles. Several of the top co-occurrence clusters appeared to be linked to parvovirus B19, influenza, CMV and Epstein-Barr virus, according to a later analysis. While some public TCRs were present in many individuals, most TCR sequences turned up only very rarely across donors. A further reported finding was that TCR beta sequences accurately predicted the HLA-A and HLA-B alleles for most subjects in the first cohort. Assigning TCR associations to individual alleles was difficult when HLA alleles, especially DR and DQ, strongly co-occurred. Cytomegalovirus status was reported to be diagnosed by the classifier with high specificity and sensitivity in both the original and validation cohorts. Presence/absence analyses assumed roughly uniform sequencing depth across donors, an assumption that may not hold. Some IMGT-functional V segments, including TRBV6-2 and TRBV6-3, could not be distinguished by the 87-base-pair reads and were therefore excluded. A few of the identified cytomegalovirus-associated TCR beta chains were confirmed in vitro to be specific for cytomegalovirus antigens. In a later analysis, HLA-associated TCR beta chains were found to be more clonally expanded and to have lower generation probabilities than equally common non-associated chains. In an earlier analysis of 500 to 650 of the donors, most TCR beta V segments appeared in productive rearrangements about 90% or about 30% of the time, broadly matching IMGT annotations. Most CMV-associated TCR beta chains appeared to be HLA-restricted in a later analysis, and the HLA associations seemed to be driven largely by CMV exposure. A later genetic analysis reported fewer N-insertions in productive TCRs among donors in an Asian-associated ancestry cluster than the roughly 700-donor mean. A cluster of highly shared sequence variants was judged likely to represent a technical artifact of the sequencing pipeline. Linkage disequilibrium might explain the correlated functional status among segregating V segments, but an unknown experimental factor could not be excluded. Because some donors lacked HLA typing at each locus, the association tests relied only on the typed subset. Specific HLA alleles were associated with 16,951 TCR beta sequences at a false discovery rate of 0.05 in a later analysis.

Looking up the germline V gene yields CDR1 SGHTS and CDR2 YDEGEE. The CDR3, cysteine through phenylalanine, is 14 amino acids long. The sequence is cut down to CDR3 DNA, 42 bases in frame from base 1. Compared with germline, V lacks 2 bases and J lacks 4 bases; bases without a gene match: 5. The cohort comprised 710 or so healthy bone marrow donors. All cohort members were sampled while nominally healthy, although unrecorded immune exposures were likely present. The donor tested CMV seronegative and was one of the 352 seronegative cohort members. A peripheral blood sample was provided by each donor, and peripheral blood mononuclear cells were used for TCR beta sequencing. The Qiagen DNeasy Blood Extraction Kit was used to extract genomic DNA from the blood cell samples.

The rearranged segments are TRBV5-8 and TRBJ1-1; 7 bases in between match TRBD1. The receptor comes from a woman aged 18-35 years in good health and CMV-seronegative. The sequenced material came from PBMCs. At the DNA level, the sequence is TGTGCCAGCAGCTTAACCGGGACAGTCACTGAAGCTTTCTTT. It is translated as CASSLTGTVTEAFF.